This T cell receptor (beta chain) was obtained from a study of shared clonotypes between healthy human individuals. Naivety among CD8 cells was defined by CD45RO negativity and positive CCR7 selection, thereby excluding terminally differentiated effector memory CD45RA+ cells. The V and J ends lost 0 bases and 4 bases, in that order; junction bases with no gene match: 6. The CDR3 contains 15 residues. Germline CDR1 is SGHRS and CDR2 is YFSETQ. In the original workflow: Filtering differed because ImmunoSEQ produced junction-only sequences that carried no quality scores. Here immunoSEQ multiplex PCR was the method, and the copy in TCRdb shows in-frame clones only, minus some. V, J and clone size are taken as reported in that table, and D and trimming were inferred from the DNA itself. In the table there are about 2 million clones, roughly 95% of which are singletons.

The TCR comes from a man aged 18-30 years in good health. This chain connects TRBV5-1 to TRBJ2-7; 8 bases agree with TRBD1. The sample was naive CD8+ T cells sorted from blood. The CDR3 sequence: CASSLGFGQGYEQYF. Written as DNA, the CDR3 is TGCGCCAGCAGCTTGGGTTTCGGACAGGGATACGAGCAGTACTTC. Combining the CDR3 with reference TRBV5-1 and TRBJ2-7 gives the whole variable domain KAGVTQTPRYLIKTRGQQVTLSCSPISGHRSVSWYQQTPGQGLQFLFEYFSETQRNKGNFPGRFSGRQFSNSRSEMNVSTLELGDSALYLCASSLGFGQGYEQYFGPGTRLTVT.